This paragraph covers one T cell receptor (beta chain) sequence. What it recognizes is unknown. Reverse transcribing all isolated RNA meant expressed TCRB transcripts were sequenced. Sequencing was performed with immunoSEQ multiplex PCR; in TCRdb, only in-frame clones are kept and a portion is missing. The sample comprises approximately 50,000 clones, 60% to 70% of which are singletons, and 0.29% rests with the top ten. CDR1 is SGHVS, CDR2 FNYEAQ, per germline. The J segment lost 2 bases and the V segment lost 5 bases, leaving 4 bases of the junction unmatched. The CDR3 is 16 residues long. CD4+ naive, central memory, regulatory and stem cell-like memory subsets were isolated by sorting on CD45RO/CCR7/CD25/CD127/CD95/CD27. Each of the sorted populations had a purity greater than 95%. This specimen belongs to a study of beta chain features in type 1 diabetes. Study results and caveats: TCRB CDR3s were moderately but significantly shorter in Type 1 diabetes patients in all four CD4+ subsets.

This sequence joins TRBV7-6 and TRBJ2-1; 12 bases map to TRBD2. The sequence derives from a woman younger than 45 with type 1 diabetes. The material sequenced was stem cell memory CD4+ T cells from blood. The CDR3, as DNA: TGTGCCAGCAGCGGGACTAGCGGGTATACCTACAATGAGCAGTTCTTC. Protein product: CASSGTSGYTYNEQFF.